These 29 T cell receptor beta chains were all obtained from the same sample, sequenced in a study of blood T cell repertoires in COVID-19. The assay was immunoSEQ multiplex PCR, and TCRdb's table has in-frame clones only and misses some. This sample has 200,000 to 300,000 clones, with around nine tenths found just once. The sequencing input was peripheral blood. Receptor source: a man aged 40-50 years who had recovered from COVID-19.

The gene calls are TRBV13 and TRBJ2-1; TRBD2 matches at 11 bases. Germline trimming cut 5 bases from V and 5 bases from J; bases unmatched to any gene: 8. The CDR3 extends over 16 amino acids. CDR1 and CDR2 from the germline V gene are PRHDT and FYEKMQ (reference sequence). The CDR3 DNA reads as TGTGCCAGCAGCCGCGGGCGACTAGCGGGAAACAATGAGCAGTTCTTC. Translation gives CASSRGRLAGNNEQFF.

The table lists this clone with a count of one. The V gene is TRBV3-1 (or the pseudogene TRBV3-2), the J gene TRBJ2-3; D is perhaps TRBD2 (6 bases). The CDR3 has 14 residues. Trimming left V 3 bases short and J 6 bases short, with 13 bases between. Germline loops: CDR1 LGHDT, CDR2 YNNKEL (reference sequence). The CDR3 protein is CASSHGRAGDTQYF. The DNA for the CDR3 is TGTGCCAGCAGCCACGGCCGGGCGGGGGATACGCAGTATTTT.

Notes on this clone: Other DNA sequences in this sample translate to the same CDR3. V and J are TRBV12-3 or TRBV12-4 and TRBJ1-2; the D is unclear. The V gene lost 4 bases and the J gene lost 5 bases, with 11 bases spanning the gap. This CDR3 contains 13 residues. The CDR3 region is CASSSGSNYGYTF. The DNA for the CDR3 is TGTGCCAGCAGTTCGGGATCAAATTATGGCTACACCTTC.

Regarding this clone: Other nucleotide sequences in the sample specify the same CDR3. The chain couples TRBV7-6 to TRBJ2-1; TRBD2 matches 11 bases. V gave up 5 bases and J gave up 5 bases; unmatched junction bases: 5. The CDR3 sequence is 15 residues long. Germline CDR1 is SGHVS and CDR2 is FNYEAQ. Here the CDR3 DNA reads TGTGCCAGCAGCCTCGGGACTAGCGGAAACAATGAGCAGTTCTTC. This codes for CASSLGTSGNNEQFF.

The chain is built from TRBV28 and TRBJ2-7, with 7 bases that match TRBD1. The CDR3 extends over 15 amino acids. With V trimmed by 3 bases and J by 0 bases, 5 bases remained unmatched. Germline V gives CDR1 MDHEN, CDR2 SYDVKM. The CDR3 sequence: CASSFLTGSSYEQYF. The CDR3 DNA is TGTGCCAGCAGTTTTTTGACAGGGAGCTCCTACGAGCAGTACTTC.

The genes are TRBV9 and TRBJ1-6, with 7 bases aligning to TRBD1. The CDR3 sequence is 16 residues long. V shed 0 bases, J shed 7 bases, and the junction held 7 bases outside the gene matches. Germline CDR1 is SGDLS and CDR2 is YYNGEE. CDR3 amino acids: CASSVGSGTANSPLHF. The CDR3 bases are TGTGCCAGCAGCGTAGGCTCCGGGACAGCAAATTCACCCCTCCACTTT. The full variable domain, its missing parts supplied by reference TRBV9 and TRBJ1-6, is DSGVTQTPKHLITATGQRVTLRCSPRSGDLSVYWYQQSLDQGLQFLIQYYNGEERAKGNILERFSAQQFPDLHSELNLSSLELGDSALYFCASSVGSGTANSPLHFGNGTRLTVT.

The chain couples TRBV7-2 to TRBJ1-1; 7 bases line up with TRBD1. The CDR3 consists of 15 residues. CDR1 is SGHTA, CDR2 FQGNSA, per germline. V lost 5 bases and J lost 0; bases outside the gene matches: 6. CDR3 coding DNA: TGTGCCAGCAGCCGCGACAGGGCCCTGAACACTGAAGCTTTCTTT. Translating gives CASSRDRALNTEAFF.

J is TRBJ2-7 and V is TRBV6-1, with D unclear. CDR3 length: 12 residues. Germline loops: CDR1 MNHNS, CDR2 SASEGT. Trimming left V 0 bases short and J 3 bases short, with 3 bases between. CDR3 sequence reads: CASSEANYEQYF. DNA for the CDR3: TGTGCCAGCAGTGAAGCCAACTACGAGCAGTACTTC.

The chain recombines TRBV12-3 or TRBV12-4 with TRBJ1-3; D not certain. Trimming pared 6 bases from V and 1 base from J, leaving 7 bases between. The CDR3 consists of 13 residues. CDR3 DNA: TGTGCCAGCAGGGTACAGTCTGGAAACACCATATATTTT. Protein product: CASRVQSGNTIYF.

The chain has TRBV7-9 and TRBJ2-7; weak D call: TRBD2 (6 bases). CDR1 and CDR2 from the germline V gene are SEHNR and FQNEAQ (reference sequence). With 2 bases removed from V and 6 bases from J, the gap between germline ends came to 14 bases. The CDR3 loop spans 14 amino acids. CDR3 DNA sequence: TGTGCCAGCAGCTTAACGGGGGATGGGGTCGAGCAGTACTTC. It is translated as CASSLTGDGVEQYF.

V and J are TRBV5-5 and TRBJ1-3; D gene ambiguous. Trimming took off 7 bases at V and 0 bases at J, with 11 bases between the two ends. This CDR3 has 14 residues. Germline V gene sequence: CDR1 SGHKS, CDR2 YYEKEE (reference sequence). The CDR3: CASESMSSGNTIYF. The CDR3 region has the DNA TGTGCCAGCGAATCGATGAGCTCTGGAAACACCATATATTTT.

CDR3 DNA: TGTGCCAGCACTTCGGGGCAGGGGAGGGGAGAGACCCAGTACTTC. Amino acid sequence: CASTSGQGRGETQYF. The rearrangement uses TRBV6-5 and TRBJ2-5, with D perhaps TRBD2 (7 bases). The length of the CDR3 is 15 residues. Germline V lookup: CDR1 MNHEY, CDR2 SVGAGI. Trimming left V 7 bases short and J 4 bases short, with 19 bases between.

The CDR3 loop is CASSPHQAGATYEQYF. The CDR3 nucleotides are TGTGCCAGCAGCCCCCACCAGGCGGGGGCCACCTACGAGCAGTACTTC. The rearrangement links TRBV4-2 to TRBJ2-7; D might be TRBD2 (7 bases). Trimming left V 4 bases short and J 2 bases short, with 18 bases between. The CDR3 length is 16 residues. The V gene's germline CDR1 is LGHNA and CDR2 YNFKEQ.

The gene calls are TRBV19 and TRBJ2-1; 9 nucleotides match TRBD2. Germline CDR1 reads LNHDA; CDR2 reads SQIVND (reference sequence). This CDR3 is built from 15 residues. V shed 4 bases, J shed 2 bases, and the junction held 3 bases outside the gene matches. CDR3: CASSRVAGAYNEQFF. The DNA for the CDR3 is TGTGCCAGTAGTAGGGTAGCGGGAGCCTACAATGAGCAGTTCTTC.

The table lists this clone with a few counts. Other DNA sequences in the same sample also yield this CDR3. As DNA, the CDR3 is TGTGCCAGCAGCTTGGGGACTAGCGAATACAATGAGCAGTTCTTC. It translates to CASSLGTSEYNEQFF. The rearrangement uses TRBV7-6 and TRBJ2-1, with 10 bases identical to TRBD2. The CDR3 has 15 residues. Germline V CDR1 and CDR2: SGHVS, FNYEAQ. V trimming: 3 bases; J trimming: 4 bases; junction bases outside the gene matches: 3.

V gene TRBV13 combines with J gene TRBJ2-7; D is undetermined. Trimming removed 3 bases from V and 3 bases from J, with 21 bases in between. The CDR3 runs 17 residues. In germline, CDR1 is PRHDT, CDR2 FYEKMQ (reference sequence). CDR3 DNA sequence: TGTGCCAGCAGCTTCCGGTCCATTTTGGAGCCCAACTACGAGCAGTACTTC. Translation: CASSFRSILEPNYEQYF.

V and J are TRBV12-5 and TRBJ1-1; D uncertain. Germline CDR1 is LGHNT and CDR2 is FRNRAP. The CDR3 totals 13 residues. The ends were cut back, 0 bases at V and 4 bases at J, with 6 bases in the middle. The CDR3 is CASGLVQSTEAFF. The CDR3 region has the DNA TGTGCTAGTGGTTTGGTACAGAGCACTGAAGCTTTCTTT.

CDR3 sequence reads: CASSKFSQRSEQYF. The DNA for the CDR3 is TGTGCCAGCAGCAAGTTCAGTCAGCGGAGCGAGCAGTACTTC. The J gene is TRBJ2-7, the V gene TRBV21-1; the D segment call TRBD2 is taken from the table without a DNA check. TRBV21-1 has pseudogene status. The CDR3 sequence is 14 residues long.

This clone was seen more than once but under ten times. The rearrangement uses TRBV6-5 and TRBJ2-5, with 7 nucleotides matching TRBD1. The CDR3 loop spans 12 amino acids. Germline V gene data show CDR1 as MNHEY and CDR2 as SVGAGI. J lost 4 bases, V lost 4 bases, and 0 bases had no gene match. CDR3 amino acids: CASSSGGETQYF. Here the CDR3 DNA reads TGTGCCAGCAGTTCAGGGGGAGAGACCCAGTACTTC.

The V and J genes are TRBV7-9 and TRBJ1-1; D may be TRBD1 (5 bases). V gave up 1 base and J gave up 1 base, with 16 bases separating them. This CDR3 is built from 17 residues. The germline V gene encodes CDR1 SEHNR and CDR2 FQNEAQ (reference sequence). CDR3 sequence (DNA): TGTGCCAGCAGCTTAGTTTTGAGGCAGGGTGGGAACACTGAAGCTTTCTTT. Its translation: CASSLVLRQGGNTEAFF.

V usage is TRBV6-5 and J usage is TRBJ1-3; 8 bases match TRBD1. The CDR3 has 16 amino acids. Germline CDR1 and CDR2: MNHEY and SVGAGI. Losses at the gene ends were 2 bases for V and 4 bases for J; bases not matched to a gene: 7. CDR3 nucleotides: TGTGCCAGCAGTTACAGACAGGGGACCGCAGGAAACACCATATATTTT. It codes for CASSYRQGTAGNTIYF.

V is TRBV5-1 and J is TRBJ1-5; TRBD1 aligns across 10 bases. The ends lost 4 bases at V and 4 bases at J; junction bases unmatched: 5. The CDR3 runs to 15 residues. Germline CDR1 SGHRS, CDR2 YFSETQ. The CDR3 spells CASSVGQGLNQPQHF. The CDR3 DNA is TGCGCCAGCAGCGTGGGACAGGGGCTTAATCAGCCCCAGCATTTT.

CDR3 sequence reads: CASNPRGGSRANVLTF. The CDR3 nucleotides are TGTGCCAGCAACCCTAGGGGTGGGTCAAGGGCCAACGTCCTGACTTTC. The V call is TRBV2, the J call TRBJ2-6, with D perhaps matching TRBD1 (5 bases). Germline V gives CDR1 SNHLY, CDR2 FYNNEI. The length of the CDR3 is 16 residues. V gave up 7 bases and J gave up 5 bases, with 18 bases separating them.

The V gene is TRBV3-1 (or the pseudogene TRBV3-2), the J gene TRBJ1-5; 8 bases align to TRBD1. The V segment lost 5 bases and the J segment 5 bases; nucleotides outside the gene matches: 8. The CDR3 has 15 amino acids. Germline CDR1 LGHDT, CDR2 YNNKEL (reference sequence). The CDR3 DNA sequence: TGTGCCAGCAGCTCCAGGACAGGGCCCTATCAGCCCCAGCATTTT. It yields the protein CASSSRTGPYQPQHF.

The rearrangement uses TRBV7-2 and TRBJ1-2; TRBD1 agrees at 11 bases. The CDR3 has 16 amino acids. Per germline, CDR1 SGHTA and CDR2 FQGNSA. V lost 5 bases to trimming and J lost 4 bases; unmatched junction nucleotides: 9. The CDR3 here is CASSPSRTGGGYGYTF. CDR3 nucleotides: TGTGCCAGCAGCCCTAGCAGGACAGGGGGCGGCTATGGCTACACCTTC. Filled out from reference TRBV7-2 and TRBJ1-2, the complete variable domain reads GAGVSQSPSNKVTEKGKDVELRCDPISGHTALYWYRQSLGQGLEFLIYFQGNSAPDKSGLPSDRFSAERTGGSVSTLTIQRTQQEDSAVYLCASSPSRTGGGYGYTFGSGTRLTVV.

The chain couples TRBV7-9 to TRBJ1-5; perhaps TRBD1 as D (5 bases). Germline V CDR1 and CDR2: SEHNR, FQNEAQ (reference sequence). The CDR3 sequence is 15 residues long. V was cut by 5 bases and J by 6 bases, with 17 bases left in between. As DNA, the CDR3 is TGTGCCAGCAGCCTCGCGGGGGGGAATGGTCAGCCCCAGCATTTT. Its protein is CASSLAGGNGQPQHF.

In its sample, this clone was seen once. CDR3 in amino acids: CASSLEIAAYNEQFF. CDR3 in DNA: TGTGCCAGCAGCTTAGAAATAGCGGCCTACAATGAGCAGTTCTTC. This chain uses TRBV11-2 with TRBJ2-1; D is possibly TRBD2 (6 bases). The CDR3 length is 15 residues. V was clipped by 0 bases and J by 2 bases, with 8 bases between them. Germline V gene sequence: CDR1 SGHAT, CDR2 FQNNGV.

The chain recombines TRBV19 with TRBJ1-1; the match to TRBD1 covers 9 bases. Trimming at V came to 6 bases and at J to 4 bases, leaving 6 bases not matched to a gene. CDR1 LNHDA and CDR2 SQIVND come from the germline V gene (reference sequence). This CDR3 region has 14 residues. In DNA, the CDR3 is TGTGCCAGTAGCCATACAGGGGGCCGCACTGAAGCTTTCTTT. This translates into CASSHTGGRTEAFF.

The chain is built from TRBV7-9 and TRBJ1-1; D is perhaps TRBD1 (6 bases). The CDR3 runs 15 residues. The ends were cut back, 3 bases at V and 2 bases at J, with 13 bases in the middle. Germline V gives CDR1 SEHNR, CDR2 FQNEAQ (reference sequence). DNA for the CDR3: TGTGCCAGCAGCTTTTCTGGCAGGGGCAACACTGAAGCTTTCTTT. This encodes CASSFSGRGNTEAFF.